This section outlines one T cell receptor beta chain sequence together with its context. No antigen is known for it. No per-base quality is available; no much larger clone lies one base away. Preparation of the library involved PCR. The sequencing machine was an Illumina HiSeq 2500. Unique molecular identifiers were incorporated into TCR beta cDNA libraries to reduce PCR and sequencing biases. Per 1 to 10 million input T cells, around 500,000 cDNA molecules were obtained, such that each molecule approximated one T cell. The same protocol used for the earlier healthy control dataset was applied to prepare and sequence the patient libraries. Samples belonging to the same batch were prepared together, multiplexed and sequenced on a shared HiSeq lane. In the paper's pipeline: Raw barcoded reads were processed with MIGEC, discarding single-read molecular identifier groups before consensus assembly and CDR3 extraction. Clonotype tables were post-analysed with VDJtools, normalizing diversity by down-sampling all datasets to the smallest sample size. To correct batch-related cross-sample contamination, repertoire overlap clustering matched CDR3 amino acid sequences but not nucleotide sequences. Using fastp trimming at Q25 and MiXCR clonotype assembly, TCRdb reanalyzed the public sequencing data and kept in-frame beta chains. Duplicate CDR3 protein sequences are folded into a single record with the most common DNA and genes. The V and J calls and clone size come from TCRdb's table, not from the authors' own analysis. Present in this sample are fewer than 700,000 distinct CDR3 sequences, around 40% of which were seen just once. Jointly, the top ten make up under 2% of the sample.

The data were obtained in a study of post-analysis software for immune sequencing data (dated by TCRdb to the mid-2010s). About the full investigation: The recorded disease courses included relapsing-remitting, secondary progressive and progressive-relapsing multiple sclerosis, and some patients had no subtype annotation. Patient repertoires were compared against some twelve previously published healthy control repertoires from donors aged roughly 6 to 26 years. A subset of samples was prepared in parallel using single-end sample barcoding, then pooled and co-amplified after Illumina adapter ligation. Summary of the overall study and its limitations: Direct clustering with F measure showed strong co-clustering of samples prepared in the same batch, prompting a batch-effect correction. The multiple sclerosis patient group was slightly younger than the control group. Significantly higher frequencies in patients than in controls were found for several TRBV segments, including TRBV5-6, TRBV5-1 and TRBV20-1. Multiple sclerosis patients had significantly lower normalized Chao1 diversity than controls, a result that suggests substantial peripheral T-cell clonal expansion.

To demonstrate the VDJtools post-analysis software, the study profiled TCR beta repertoires from the peripheral blood of 10 to 15 young patients with multiple sclerosis. The multiple sclerosis patients were children and adolescents ranging in age from roughly 6 to 15 years. V loses 5 bases, J loses 5 bases, and the germline ends lie 15 bases apart. The CDR3, cysteine through phenylalanine, is 14 amino acids long. Only CDR3 DNA is held: 42 bases, read in frame from base 1. CDR1 and CDR2 (SNHLY, FYNNEI) derive from the germline V gene. The sequenced sample was blood. The receptor chain draws on TRBV2 and TRBJ1-1; 5 matching bases give a weak D call of TRBD1. The receptor was derived from a girl aged 10-17 years with multiple sclerosis. The CDR3 here reads CASSQDIPGTEAFF. The DNA is TGTGCCAGCAGTCAGGACATACCCGGGACTGAAGCTTTCTTT. The full variable domain, with segments outside the CDR3 supplied by the reference TRBV2 and TRBJ1-1 proteins, appears as EPEVTQTPSHQVTQMGQEVILRCVPISNHLYFYWYRQILGQKVEFLVSFYNNEISEKSEIFDDQFSVERPDGSNFTLKIRSTKLEDSAMYFCASSQDIPGTEAFFGQGTRLTVV.